This paragraph reports one T cell receptor beta chain. Here the CDR3 omits its conserved ending phenylalanine or tryptophan, so a read error is the likely source. It is unclear where the CDR3 begins or ends on the DNA, so no DNA is shown, and the CDR3 is as TCRdb lists it. Assay: immunoSEQ multiplex PCR; the TCRdb copy retains only in-frame clones and omits some. The data hold around 330,000 clones, with 88% observed a single time. These data are taken from a study of blood T cell repertoires in COVID-19. Overall study context: Specimens from acute and convalescent COVID-19 originated in the United States, Italy and Spain.

Germline V lookup: CDR1 WNHNN, CDR2 SYGVQD (reference sequence). Inclusive of both ends, the CDR3 amounts to 13 amino acids. The clonotype comes from a woman aged 45-59 years with active or convalescent COVID-19. Sequences were obtained from peripheral blood. The J gene is TRBJ1-2, the V gene TRBV10-1. This chain's CDR3 is CASSVERLERTSI.